A single sample is the source of the 28 T cell receptor beta chains below, sequenced in a study of blood T cell repertoires in COVID-19. Here immunoSEQ multiplex PCR was the method, and the copy in TCRdb shows in-frame clones only, minus some. Here the sample spans some 670,000 clones, 85% to 90% being singletons. Sequenced input: peripheral blood. The receptors shown here come from a woman under 30 with acute or convalescent COVID-19.

The chain is built from TRBV9 and TRBJ1-6; a weak D match, TRBD1 (6 bases). The germline gives CDR1 SGDLS, CDR2 YYNGEE. V was pared by 3 bases and J by 7 bases, with 8 bases between. The CDR3 consists of 13 residues. The CDR3 DNA is TGTGCCAGCAGCGAGGGGGGGAATTCACCCCTCCACTTT. It codes for CASSEGGNSPLHF.

This clone was counted only a few times. The V gene is TRBV12-2, the J gene TRBJ1-6; the table calls TRBD1, which could not be checked here. TRBV12-2 represents a pseudogene. CDR3 size: 16 residues. CDR3 sequence: CASRLGTGGSFTPLHF. The CDR3 bases are TGTGCAAGTCGCTTAGGGACAGGGGGGTCTTTCACACCCCTCCACTTT.

The chain combines TRBV6-5 with TRBJ1-6, with 8 nucleotides matching TRBD1. This CDR3 spans 14 amino acids. Trimming took 6 bases from V and 7 from J; bases not matched to a gene: 5. Germline CDR1 MNHEY, CDR2 SVGAGI. CDR3 residues: CASSPDRENSPLHF. The CDR3 DNA reads TGTGCCAGCAGCCCGGACAGGGAGAATTCACCCCTCCACTTT.

V gene TRBV4-3 combines with J gene TRBJ1-2; TRBD1 aligns across 9 bases. The CDR3 is 15 amino acids. V lost 1 base and J lost 6; bases outside the gene matches: 6. The germline V gene encodes CDR1 LGHNA and CDR2 YSLEER. CDR3 DNA: TGCGCCAGCAGCCAAGGCACGGGACAGGGCAATGGCTACACCTTC. This gives the protein CASSQGTGQGNGYTF.

This clone was found once. This chain connects TRBV19 to TRBJ1-4; D remains ambiguous. CDR1 and CDR2 (germline): LNHDA, SQIVND (reference sequence). The CDR3 consists of 16 residues. Trimming cost V 2 bases and J 0 bases, with 10 bases left between them. The CDR3 nucleotides are TGTGCCAGTAGTATAACCAGACTGTCAACTAATGAAAAACTGTTTTTT. This gives the protein CASSITRLSTNEKLFF.

This clone was counted a single time. The rearrangement uses TRBV3-1 (or the pseudogene TRBV3-2) and TRBJ1-1, with D tentatively TRBD1 (6 bases). Germline CDR1 and CDR2: LGHDT and YNNKEL (reference sequence). This CDR3 has 14 residues. Trimming cost V 3 bases and J 2 bases, with 10 bases left between them. CDR3 protein: CASSHGGGNTEAFF. For the CDR3, the DNA is TGTGCCAGCAGCCATGGTGGGGGCAACACTGAAGCTTTCTTT.

This rearrangement joins TRBV4-1 to TRBJ2-3; D uncertain. The CDR3 runs to 15 residues. CDR1 MGHRA and CDR2 YSYEKL come from the germline V gene. Trimming took 1 base from V and 3 from J, leaving 11 bases between them. The CDR3 region has the DNA TGCGCCAGCAGCCAAGTGACTCCTAGGACAGATACGCAGTATTTT. It codes for CASSQVTPRTDTQYF.

CDR3 amino acids: CATAHKTDTQYF. CDR3 DNA: TGTGCCACCGCCCACAAAACAGATACGCAGTATTTT. The chain uses TRBV19 and TRBJ2-3; D not certain. This CDR3 has 12 amino acids. V gave up 10 bases and J gave up 3 bases, with 11 bases separating them. Germline lookup yields CDR1 LNHDA and CDR2 SQIVND (reference sequence).

This chain links TRBV15 with TRBJ2-5; possible D gene TRBD2, 6 bases. The CDR3 spans 13 residues. V dropped 3 bases and J dropped 2 bases, with 7 bases sitting between them. Germline CDR1 is LNHNV and CDR2 is YYDKDF (reference sequence). The DNA of the CDR3 is TGTGCCACCAGCAGGGGACTGCAAGAGACCCAGTACTTC. Protein sequence: CATSRGLQETQYF.

The chain combines TRBV6-5 with TRBJ1-6, with D uncertain. The CDR3 is 15 amino acids. Per germline, CDR1 MNHEY and CDR2 SVGAGI. V lost 2 bases and J lost 7, with 12 bases in between. In DNA, the CDR3 is TGTGCCAGCAGTTACACGAGATGGGCAAATTCACCCCTCCACTTT. It codes for CASSYTRWANSPLHF.

The chain joins TRBV9 to TRBJ2-1; the D gene is possibly TRBD2 (8 bases). From germline, CDR1 is SGDLS and CDR2 YYNGEE. V was cut by 0 bases and J by 7 bases, with 29 bases left in between. The CDR3 consists of 20 residues. DNA for the CDR3: TGTGCCAGCAGCGTAGCTCCGTCCGGGGGGGCAGGGGGTACGTTGAATGAGCAGTTCTTC. Translating it yields CASSVAPSGGAGGTLNEQFF.

V is TRBV27 and J is TRBJ1-2; D gene unclear. The CDR3 loop spans 13 amino acids. Looked up from germline, CDR1 is MNHEY and CDR2 is SMNVEV (reference sequence). The V and J ends lost 4 bases and 3 bases respectively, with 9 bases between them. CDR3: CASSSHADYGYTF. The CDR3 nucleotides read TGTGCCAGCAGTTCCCACGCGGACTATGGCTACACCTTC.

V gene TRBV30 combines with J gene TRBJ1-2; possible D gene TRBD1, 6 bases. This CDR3 is 13 amino acids long. Trimming removed 0 bases from V and 3 bases from J, with 8 bases in between. The germline V gene encodes CDR1 GTSNPN and CDR2 SVGIG (reference sequence). CDR3 bases: TGTGCCTGGAGTGTACCAGGGGACTATGGCTACACCTTC. It specifies CAWSVPGDYGYTF.

The V call is TRBV18, the J call TRBJ2-2; 10 bases are shared with TRBD1. The CDR3 is made up of 16 amino acids. Germline CDR1 and CDR2: KGHSH and LQKENI. Unmatched junction bases numbered 3, after V lost 1 base and J lost 4 bases. The CDR3, as DNA: TGTGCCAGCTCACCACGGGACAGGGGAATCACCGGGGAGCTGTTTTTT. It is translated as CASSPRDRGITGELFF.

The chain couples TRBV7-9 to TRBJ1-1; D is possibly TRBD1 (6 bases). Germline loops: CDR1 SEHNR, CDR2 FQNEAQ (reference sequence). The V and J ends lost 5 bases and 1 base respectively, with 17 bases between them. The CDR3 is 16 amino acids. The CDR3 spells CASSASQGTANTEAFF. In DNA, the CDR3 is TGTGCCAGCAGCGCAAGTCAGGGGACGGCGAACACTGAAGCTTTCTTT.

About this clone: Other DNA sequences in this specimen translate into the identical CDR3. The chain carries TRBV6-5 and TRBJ1-1; no clear D. Trimming left V 0 bases short and J 2 bases short, with 7 bases between. CDR3 length: 14 amino acids. Per the germline V gene, CDR1 is MNHEY and CDR2 is SVGAGI. The CDR3 spells CASSYSAGNTEAFF. CDR3 bases: TGTGCCAGCAGTTACTCGGCAGGAAACACTGAAGCTTTCTTT.

The V gene is TRBV19, the J gene TRBJ1-5; 12 nucleotides agree with TRBD1. Trimming took 5 bases from V and 1 from J; bases not matched to a gene: 12. Germline V CDR1 and CDR2: LNHDA, SQIVND (reference sequence). The CDR3 covers 19 residues. This chain's CDR3 is CASSLTGTGGVRSNQPQHF. DNA of the CDR3: TGTGCCAGTAGTTTAACCGGGACAGGGGGCGTCCGAAGCAATCAGCCCCAGCATTTT.

The table lists this clone with a few counts. The CDR3 reads CASSIAGFSNQPQHF. The CDR3 nucleotides read TGTGCCAGCTCAATCGCAGGGTTTAGCAATCAGCCCCAGCATTTT. The gene calls are TRBV18 and TRBJ1-5, with D perhaps TRBD1 (5 bases). The length of the CDR3 is 15 residues. CDR1 and CDR2 (germline): KGHSH, LQKENI. V was shortened by 5 bases and J by 0 bases, with 11 bases between the two germline ends.

CDR3 nucleotide sequence: TGTGCCAGCAGCCCGGGACTAGCGGGGGGCCAAGAGACCCAGTACTTC. Translation: CASSPGLAGGQETQYF. This chain connects TRBV11-3 to TRBJ2-5, with TRBD2 matching 15 bases. Germline V gives CDR1 SGHNT, CDR2 YENEEA. Unmatched junction bases numbered 2, after V lost 5 bases and J lost 1 base. This CDR3 spans 16 amino acids.

J is TRBJ1-2 and V is TRBV9; 8 nucleotides line up with TRBD1. The CDR3 has 14 amino acids. Germline CDR1 SGDLS, CDR2 YYNGEE. The ends lost 4 bases at V and 4 bases at J; junction bases unmatched: 6. CDR3 bases: TGTGCCAGCAGCCTCGCAGGGGGCTTCTATGGCTACACCTTC. This codes for CASSLAGGFYGYTF.

V gene TRBV5-6 combines with J gene TRBJ1-3; D remains unclear. The V and J ends lost 0 bases and 1 base respectively, with 5 bases between them. The CDR3 spans 14 residues. Germline V gives CDR1 SGHDT, CDR2 YYEEEE. The CDR3 protein is CASSLGHSGNTIYF. The CDR3 bases are TGTGCCAGCAGCTTGGGACATTCTGGAAACACCATATATTTT.

V gene TRBV4-1 combines with J gene TRBJ2-7; 11 positions agree with TRBD2. CDR3 size: 18 residues. The V segment lost 0 bases and the J segment 0 bases; nucleotides outside the gene matches: 7. Germline CDR1 MGHRA, CDR2 YSYEKL. CDR3 nucleotide sequence: TGCGCCAGCAGCCAAGAAGACCTAGCGGGGGGTTTCTCCTACGAGCAGTACTTC. It is translated as CASSQEDLAGGFSYEQYF.

Turning to this clone: The sample contains more than one DNA sequence encoding this CDR3. This rearrangement joins TRBV4-3 to TRBJ2-2, with a weak D call TRBD2 (5 bases). This CDR3 spans 14 amino acids. The V end was cut by 0 bases, the J end by 5 bases, with 7 bases between. CDR1 LGHNA and CDR2 YSLEER come from the germline V gene. CDR3 sequence: CASSQDRGTGELFF. CDR3 DNA: TGCGCCAGCAGCCAAGATCGAGGGACCGGGGAGCTGTTTTTT.

V gene TRBV21-1 combines with J gene TRBJ1-1. TRBV21-1 is a documented pseudogene. The CDR3 totals 17 residues. The chain's CDR3 is CASSTKLGRRGGTEAFF. The CDR3 DNA reads as TGTGCCAGCAGCACAAAATTGGGTCGTCGGGGTGGCACTGAAGCTTTCTTT.

The rearrangement joins TRBV11-2 to TRBJ1-3, with D maybe TRBD1 (5 bases). The germline gives CDR1 SGHAT, CDR2 FQNNGV. The CDR3 runs to 15 residues. V was trimmed by 4 bases and J by 0 bases, leaving 10 bases between them. CDR3 in DNA: TGTGCCAGCAGCTCCCTGGGGGGCTCTGGAAACACCATATATTTT. It is translated as CASSSLGGSGNTIYF.

The V call is TRBV24-1, the J call TRBJ1-5, with D perhaps TRBD1 (5 bases). The CDR3 is 17 residues long. Germline CDR1 and CDR2: KGHDR and SFDVKD. V was clipped by 7 bases and J by 0 bases, with 18 bases between them. This CDR3 reads CATSIYNRPYSNQPQHF. Written as DNA, the CDR3 is TGTGCCACCAGCATCTATAACAGGCCCTATAGCAATCAGCCCCAGCATTTT.

The chain carries TRBV6-4 and TRBJ2-1, with 11 bases aligning to TRBD1. From germline, CDR1 is MRHNA and CDR2 SNTAGT. The CDR3 totals 14 residues. V lost 3 bases and J lost 8; bases outside the gene matches: 3. The CDR3 here is CASSEGQGADEQFF. The CDR3 bases are TGTGCCAGCAGTGAAGGACAGGGGGCGGATGAGCAGTTCTTC.

This sequence joins TRBV6-5 and TRBJ2-7; 7 bases fit TRBD1. Germline V CDR1 and CDR2: MNHEY, SVGAGI. The CDR3 consists of 16 residues. J was trimmed by 5 bases and V by 4 bases; bases with no gene match: 14. In DNA, the CDR3 is TGTGCCAGCAGTTCCTATCGAGAGGGGGCTCACAACGAGCAGTACTTC. Translating gives CASSSYREGAHNEQYF.